A selection of T cell receptor beta chains follows, all from one sample in a study of OX40 agonist ivuxolimab in advanced cancers. TCRdb's copy holds only in-frame clones and misses some; the assay was immunoSEQ multiplex PCR. The sample lists nearly 45,000 clones, around 92% seen once, with less than 20% in the top ten. The sequencing here drew on CD4+ or CD8+ T cells sorted from blood, taken in a trial of the OX40 agonist ivuxolimab. These TCRs come from an adult with an advanced solid tumor such as melanoma, head and neck, liver or kidney cancer. Each CDR3 is given with its conserved first and last residue. A D gene is named only where the DNA matches it firmly. Size is stated for part of the rows, as once, few or many counts, or as a class when the clone is expanded.

clone_size j_call v_call d_call cdr3_nt cdr3_aa
NA TRBJ1-2 TRBV9 TRBD1 TGTGCCAGCAGCGCCGAACAGGGGGCGGATGGCTACACCTTC CASSAEQGADGYTF
NA TRBJ2-2 TRBV19 NA TGTGCCAGTAGTTGGAGGGGATCCGGGGAGCTGTTTTTT CASSWRGSGELFF
NA TRBJ2-3 TRBV27 NA TGTGCCAGCAGTTTTTTCAGGGAGGTGGCAGATACGCAGTATTTT CASSFFREVADTQYF
NA TRBJ1-1 TRBV29-1 NA TGCAGCGTTGTATTAGGCAGGGAAGCTTTCTTT CSVVLGREAFF
NA TRBJ1-2 TRBV12-5 NA TGTGCTAGTGGTTTCGGCAGGGTGGATGGCTACACCTTC CASGFGRVDGYTF
NA TRBJ1-2 TRBV28 NA TGTGCCAGCAGTTCCTACCCCCGAGAGGGCTATGGCTACACCTTC CASSSYPREGYGYTF
NA TRBJ2-2 TRBV19 NA TGTGCCAGTAGGACCGGGACTGGGGGGAACTCCGGGGAGCTGTTTTTT CASRTGTGGNSGELFF
NA TRBJ2-2 TRBV27 NA TGTGCCAGCCGCCCGGGCACCGGGGAGCTGTTTTTT CASRPGTGELFF
NA TRBJ1-3 TRBV10-3 NA TGTGCCATCAGTGAGGGGGGTCTAAACACCATATATTTT CAISEGGLNTIYF
NA TRBJ2-1 TRBV7-9 NA TGTGCCAGCAGCCGGGTAGTACGACCTGGCTACAATGAGCAGTTCTTC CASSRVVRPGYNEQFF
NA TRBJ1-2 TRBV6-6 NA TGTGCCAGCAGTTATCACGTGGATACTAGATATGGCTACACCTTC CASSYHVDTRYGYTF
NA TRBJ1-1 TRBV9 NA TGTGCCAGCAGCACCCGACAGGACCACACTGAAGCTTTCTTT CASSTRQDHTEAFF
NA TRBJ2-3 TRBV6-5 TRBD2 TGTGCCAGCAGTCAAGCGGGGAGCACAGATACGCAGTATTTT CASSQAGSTDTQYF
NA TRBJ1-2 TRBV20-1 NA TGCAGTGCTAGGACCTACTATGGCTACACCTTC CSARTYYGYTF
NA TRBJ2-3 TRBV5-1 TRBD2 TGCGCCAGCACTCCCGGGAGGGTGGGACCAGATACGCAGTATTTT CASTPGRVGPDTQYF
NA TRBJ2-2 TRBV10-3 TRBD1 TGTGCCATCAGCGACAGGGGGCTAGCCAAGAACACCGGGGAGCTGTTTTTT CAISDRGLAKNTGELFF
NA TRBJ2-3 TRBV4-2 NA TGTGCCAGCACCCCTAGACCTAGTGTAGTAGATACGCAGTATTTT CASTPRPSVVDTQYF
NA TRBJ2-7 TRBV6-5 NA TGTGCCAGCAGTTACTCGAGGGGAGGGGGGAACGAGCAGTACTTC CASSYSRGGGNEQYF
NA TRBJ2-5 TRBV27 TRBD2 TGTGCCAGCAGTTTATCCCCCTTCAGCGGGGGGGTAACCCAGTACTTC CASSLSPFSGGVTQYF
NA TRBJ2-1 TRBV27 NA TGTGCCAGCAGTTTTGGCAGGGGATCCTACAATGAGCAGTTCTTC CASSFGRGSYNEQFF
NA TRBJ1-1 TRBV7-4 NA TGTGCCAGCAGCTTAGAGCAGGCTTTGGAAGCTTTCTTT CASSLEQALEAFF
NA TRBJ2-1 TRBV11-2 TRBD2 TGTGCCATCCGAGAGAGCGGGAGGGCCCGGAATGAGCAGTTCTTC CAIRESGRARNEQFF
NA TRBJ2-1 TRBV27 NA TGTGCCAGCAGTTTATCCAGGGGGGGCAATGAGCAGTTCTTC CASSLSRGGNEQFF
NA TRBJ2-1 TRBV14 NA TGTGCCAGCAGCCAACTAGGACTGCACAATGAGCAGTTCTTC CASSQLGLHNEQFF
NA TRBJ1-5 TRBV12-5 NA TGTGCTAGTGGTTTGAATCCCGGACAGCCCAATCAGCCCCAGCATTTT CASGLNPGQPNQPQHF
few TRBJ1-5 TRBV15 NA TGTGCCACCCGCCCATCAGGGGATCAGCCCCAGCATTTT CATRPSGDQPQHF
few TRBJ2-5 TRBV9 TRBD2 TGTGCCAGCAGCCACGGGGGGCAAGAGACCCAGTACTTC CASSHGGQETQYF
NA TRBJ2-7 TRBV27 NA TGTGCCAGCAGAGTCGGAGACAGCTCCTACGAGCAGTACTTC CASRVGDSSYEQYF
NA TRBJ2-7 TRBV4-1 NA TGCGCCAGCAGTCTTGACCGAATCCTAGGCGAGCAGTACTTC CASSLDRILGEQYF
NA TRBJ2-3 TRBV7-9 NA TGTGCCAGCGAAGGACTAAGAACTAGCACAGATACGCAGTATTTT CASEGLRTSTDTQYF
few TRBJ2-1 TRBV6-4 TRBD2 TGTGCCGTCCTAGCGGGGTCTAATGAGCAGTTCTTC CAVLAGSNEQFF